These 21 T cell receptor beta chains were all obtained from the same sample, sequenced in a study of CD8 T cells in ankylosing spondylitis (TCRdb year 2017). Library preparation was by 5' RACE. Sequencing took place on an Illumina HiSeq 2500. TCRdb reworked the public reads: Q25 trimming with fastp, MiXCR clone assembly, productive beta chains retained. Rows with a matching CDR3 protein are joined into one entry that keeps the most common DNA and genes. This sample gives around 300,000 distinct CDR3 sequences in total; under 15% of them show up just once. Approximately 0.99% of the sample rests with the top ten. Sample: blood, either unsorted or a sorted T cell fraction (not recorded which). These receptor sequences come from a male donor with ankylosing spondylitis or in good health (not recorded which).

The chain's CDR3 is CASTPSGGTRGEQFF. The CDR3 nucleotides are TGTGCCAGCACCCCTAGCGGGGGGACCCGGGGTGAGCAGTTCTTC. The chain uses TRBV12-3 or TRBV12-4 and TRBJ2-1; 11 bases are shared with TRBD2. The CDR3 spans 15 residues. After removal of 7 bases from V and 9 bases from J, the junction contained 11 bases not matched to a gene.

V is TRBV12-3 or TRBV12-4 and J is TRBJ2-2; D assignment may be TRBD1 or TRBD2 (5 bases each). The CDR3 is made up of 15 amino acids. V was clipped by 6 bases and J by 4 bases, with 15 bases between them. The CDR3 DNA follows: TGTGCCAGCAGATCCGGGACCGTCTCCACCGGGGAGCTGTTTTTT. It encodes CASRSGTVSTGELFF.

This clonotype showed up just a few times. This chain joins TRBV7-2 and TRBJ1-2; 9 bases are shared with TRBD1. CDR1 SGHTA and CDR2 FQGNSA come from the germline V gene. The CDR3 is 15 amino acids. V lost 3 bases, J lost 6 bases, and 8 bases stayed unmatched. The CDR3, as DNA: TGTGCCAGCAGCTTCGGACAGGGGCCTTTGGATGGCTACACCTTC. This translates into CASSFGQGPLDGYTF. Filled out from reference TRBV7-2 and TRBJ1-2, the complete variable domain reads GAGVSQSPSNKVTEKGKDVELRCDPISGHTALYWYRQSLGQGLEFLIYFQGNSAPDKSGLPSDRFSAERTGGSVSTLTIQRTQQEDSAVYLCASSFGQGPLDGYTFGSGTRLTVV.

The rearrangement links TRBV12-3 or TRBV12-4 to TRBJ1-1, with D possibly TRBD1 on 6 matching bases. Trimming took off 5 bases at V and 1 base at J, with 14 bases between the two ends. The CDR3 loop spans 15 amino acids. The CDR3 DNA sequence: TGTGCCAGCAGTCCACTGGGACAACGGAACACTGAAGCTTTCTTT. Its protein is CASSPLGQRNTEAFF.

The chain employs TRBV30 and TRBJ1-4; D perhaps matches TRBD1 (5 bases). The germline CDR1 and CDR2 sequences are GTSNPN and SVGIG (reference sequence). With 8 bases removed from V and 8 bases from J, the gap between germline ends came to 18 bases. The CDR3 contains 13 residues. The CDR3 sequence: CAAIPGLGEKLFF. The CDR3 DNA reads as TGTGCCGCCATCCCGGGGCTCGGGGAAAAACTGTTTTTT.

The chain uses TRBV4-1 and TRBJ2-3; D is uncertain. V lost 4 bases, J lost 4 bases, and 15 bases lay in between. Germline V gives CDR1 MGHRA, CDR2 YSYEKL. The CDR3 consists of 15 residues. The CDR3 coding sequence is TGCGCCAGCAGCCTAACCAGTGGGGTCCCAGATACGCAGTATTTT. It encodes CASSLTSGVPDTQYF.

The chain couples TRBV5-1 to TRBJ1-3; D gene ambiguous. Per germline, CDR1 SGHRS and CDR2 YFSETQ. This CDR3 contains 15 residues. With 4 bases removed from V and 1 base from J, the gap between germline ends came to 12 bases. CDR3 sequence reads: CASSPGGVSGNTIYF. CDR3 bases: TGCGCCAGCAGCCCGGGCGGGGTATCTGGAAACACCATATATTTT. Full variable domain (remainder filled in from reference TRBV5-1 and TRBJ1-3): KAGVTQTPRYLIKTRGQQVTLSCSPISGHRSVSWYQQTPGQGLQFLFEYFSETQRNKGNFPGRFSGRQFSNSRSEMNVSTLELGDSALYLCASSPGGVSGNTIYFGEGSWLTVV.

This clonotype was picked up a small number of times. The chain uses TRBV4-1 and TRBJ2-3; 9 bases map to TRBD2. CDR3 length equals 15 residues. The V gene's germline CDR1 is MGHRA and CDR2 YSYEKL. The J segment lost 7 bases and the V segment lost 8 bases, leaving 13 bases of the junction unmatched. The CDR3 reads CASRRSGGLGNTQYF. In DNA, the CDR3 is TGCGCCAGCCGCCGTAGCGGGGGACTTGGGAATACGCAGTATTTT.

This clonotype was found a few times. The gene calls are TRBV7-2 and TRBJ2-1, with D unresolved. V lost 1 base and J lost 4, with 8 bases in between. The CDR3 is made up of 14 amino acids. The germline V gene has CDR1 SGHTA and CDR2 FQGNSA. CDR3 region: CASSLVTGYNEQFF. DNA for the CDR3: TGTGCCAGCAGCTTAGTCACGGGTTACAATGAGCAGTTCTTC.

The V call is TRBV5-1, the J call TRBJ2-7, with D possibly being TRBD1 (6 bases). The CDR3 sequence is 15 residues long. Germline lookup yields CDR1 SGHRS and CDR2 YFSETQ. V shed 0 bases and J shed 3 bases, with 13 bases lying between them. The CDR3 sequence: CASSLGNTGIYEQYF. CDR3 DNA: TGCGCCAGCAGCTTGGGGAACACAGGGATCTACGAGCAGTACTTC.

This chain links TRBV7-7 with TRBJ2-2, with 8 bases that match TRBD2. Germline trimming cut 5 bases from V and 7 bases from J; bases unmatched to any gene: 3. Looked up from germline, CDR1 is SSHAT and CDR2 is FNYEAQ (reference sequence). This CDR3 has 13 residues. The CDR3 sequence: CASSTTSGGELFF. CDR3 nucleotide sequence: TGTGCCAGCAGCACTACTAGCGGCGGGGAGCTGTTTTTT.

The chain is built from TRBV25-1 and TRBJ2-1, with 7 bases fitting TRBD1. CDR3 size: 13 residues. J was trimmed by 12 bases and V by 4 bases; bases with no gene match: 9. Germline lookup yields CDR1 MGHDK and CDR2 SYGVNS. CDR3 amino acids: CASSGRQGRVQFF. In nucleotides, the CDR3 is TGTGCCAGCAGTGGAAGACAGGGAAGGGTGCAGTTCTTC.

This clonotype was counted between two and nine times. J is TRBJ2-7 and V is TRBV5-1; 8 positions match TRBD1. Per germline, CDR1 SGHRS and CDR2 YFSETQ. The CDR3 sequence is 13 residues long. V lost 4 bases, J lost 7 bases, and 7 bases stayed unmatched. CDR3 residues: CASSQDRVGEQYF. For the CDR3, the DNA is TGCGCCAGCAGCCAGGACAGGGTGGGTGAGCAGTACTTC.

This CDR3 reads CASRRTGNIYGYTF. The CDR3 bases are TGTGCCAGCAGGCGAACAGGGAATATCTATGGCTACACCTTC. This chain uses TRBV12-3 or TRBV12-4 with TRBJ1-2; D is possibly TRBD1 (6 bases). The V gene lost 6 bases and the J gene lost 4 bases, with 15 bases spanning the gap. This CDR3 is 14 amino acids long.

This clonotype occurred a few times. This chain connects TRBV24-1 to TRBJ1-1, with 7 bases matching TRBD1. CDR3 length equals 16 residues. V was pared by 9 bases and J by 4 bases, with 16 bases of the junction left unmatched. In germline, CDR1 is KGHDR, CDR2 SFDVKD. The CDR3 region has the DNA TGTGCCACCCGTTTAGGGACAGCCACGATTTTCACTGAAGCTTTCTTT. Residues: CATRLGTATIFTEAFF.

This clonotype was seen a handful of times. The chain employs TRBV2 and TRBJ1-1; D is possibly TRBD1 (5 bases). Per germline, CDR1 SNHLY and CDR2 FYNNEI. The CDR3 runs to 15 residues. V was cut by 4 bases and J by 5 bases, with 17 bases left in between. The DNA of the CDR3 is TGTGCCAGCAGTGGGGGGTTTCGAGGGCGGACTGAAGCTTTCTTT. As protein: CASSGGFRGRTEAFF.

This clonotype occurred a few times. The chain employs TRBV15 and TRBJ2-2; D gene uncertain. The germline gives CDR1 LNHNV, CDR2 YYDKDF (reference sequence). Trimming stripped 0 bases from V and 0 bases from J, with 14 bases between. This CDR3 contains 18 residues. CDR3 loop: CATSRDRAGDSNTGELFF. CDR3 in DNA: TGTGCCACCAGCAGAGATCGGGCAGGCGATTCGAACACCGGGGAGCTGTTTTTT.

This clonotype was counted a few times. The chain is built from TRBV9 and TRBJ2-2, with D possibly matching TRBD1 (6 bases). CDR1 is SGDLS and CDR2 is YYNGEE in the germline V gene. The V and J ends lost 4 bases and 7 bases respectively, with 17 bases between them. This CDR3 has 15 amino acids. CDR3 sequence (DNA): TGTGCCAGCAGCCAGACAGGCTCGTTCTTCGGGGAGCTGTTTTTT. It yields the protein CASSQTGSFFGELFF.

A single count supports this clonotype. Here the CDR3 reads CASSPYGGGANGQETQYF. The CDR3 DNA sequence: TGTGCCAGCAGCCCCTATGGCGGGGGGGCAAATGGGCAAGAGACCCAGTACTTC. This chain uses TRBV3-1 with TRBJ2-5; 9 nucleotides match TRBD2. CDR3 length equals 18 residues. Losses at the gene ends were 4 bases for V and 2 bases for J; bases not matched to a gene: 14. CDR1 is LGHDT and CDR2 is YNNKEL in the germline V gene (reference sequence).

The rearrangement joins TRBV29-1 to TRBJ2-1, with 10 bases identical to TRBD1. The germline V gene encodes CDR1 SQVTM and CDR2 ANQGSEA. This CDR3 is built from 13 residues. After removal of 8 bases from V and 4 bases from J, the junction contained 5 bases not matched to a gene. The CDR3 bases are TGCAGCTTAGCGGGACAGGGGTACAATGAGCAGTTCTTC. It is translated as CSLAGQGYNEQFF.

This chain joins TRBV20-1 and TRBJ2-7, with D possibly TRBD1 on 6 matching bases. This CDR3 is 14 amino acids long. The V end lost 0 bases, the J end lost 4 bases, and 13 bases lay between the germline ends. The germline V gene has CDR1 DFQATT and CDR2 SNEGSKA (reference sequence). The CDR3 nucleotides are TGCAGTGCTAGAGATCCGAACAGGGTTTACGAGCAGTACTTC. Amino acids: CSARDPNRVYEQYF.